One sample yielded the 17 T cell receptor beta chains listed below, sequenced in a study of identifying expanded T cells in peripheral blood. The repertoire was sequenced with immunoSEQ multiplex PCR; TCRdb's copy has only in-frame clones and lacks some. The sample yields 70,000 to 100,000 clones, more than 70% seen once. The sample consisted of blood. The receptors shown here come from a person aged 18 to 69 in good health.

This sequence joins TRBV2 and TRBJ2-7; D not resolved. There are 14 residues in the CDR3. V was clipped by 1 base and J by 3 bases, with 10 bases between them. Germline CDR1 SNHLY, CDR2 FYNNEI. The CDR3 nucleotides read TGTGCCAGCAGTGAAGAAGGGATTCTCTACGAGCAGTACTTC. Translated, it gives CASSEEGILYEQYF.

The gene calls are TRBV10-3 and TRBJ2-5, with TRBD2 as a possible D gene (5 bases). V gave up 5 bases and J gave up 5 bases, with 15 bases separating them. The CDR3 is 14 residues long. The germline gives CDR1 ENHRY, CDR2 SYGVKD. CDR3 in DNA: TGTGCCATCAGTCAAGACTCACTAGGGGAGACCCAGTACTTC. Translation gives CAISQDSLGETQYF.

This clone was seen only once. The rearrangement joins TRBV19 to TRBJ2-2; D remains ambiguous. Trimming stripped 3 bases from V and 0 bases from J, with 11 bases between. In germline, CDR1 is LNHDA, CDR2 SQIVND (reference sequence). The CDR3 consists of 16 residues. DNA for the CDR3: TGTGCCAGTAGTATTCCCGGGCCGACGAACACCGGGGAGCTGTTTTTT. Amino acids: CASSIPGPTNTGELFF.

The V and J genes are TRBV2 and TRBJ2-7, with D maybe TRBD2 (6 bases). This CDR3 is built from 15 residues. Germline V gene lookup returns CDR1 SNHLY and CDR2 FYNNEI. V was cut by 3 bases and J by 5 bases, with 17 bases left in between. DNA of the CDR3: TGTGCCAGCAGTGATTGGGGGGAACACGGAGACGAGCAGTACTTC. Translated: CASSDWGEHGDEQYF. Supplemented by reference TRBV2 and TRBJ2-7, the full variable domain reads EPEVTQTPSHQVTQMGQEVILRCVPISNHLYFYWYRQILGQKVEFLVSFYNNEISEKSEIFDDQFSVERPDGSNFTLKIRSTKLEDSAMYFCASSDWGEHGDEQYFGPGTRLTVT.

V usage is TRBV13 and J usage is TRBJ2-1; TRBD2 aligns across 13 bases. Trimming removed 5 bases from V and 0 bases from J; junction bases left unmatched: 4. This CDR3 region has 17 residues. Germline V lookup: CDR1 PRHDT, CDR2 FYEKMQ (reference sequence). CDR3 in DNA: TGTGCCAGCAGCCCACTAGCGGGAGGGGACTCCTACAATGAGCAGTTCTTC. Amino acids: CASSPLAGGDSYNEQFF.

This clone has a single count. The V gene is TRBV7-2, the J gene TRBJ2-7; TRBD2 might be the D (6 bases). The V gene lost 6 bases and the J gene lost 7 bases, with 16 bases spanning the gap. The germline CDR1 and CDR2 sequences are SGHTA and FQGNSA. CDR3 size: 13 residues. CDR3: CASSGVGGGEQYF. Written as DNA, the CDR3 is TGTGCCAGCAGTGGGGTGGGGGGAGGTGAGCAGTACTTC.

The sample holds a few counts of this clone. The chain recombines TRBV5-1 with TRBJ1-1; the D is unclear. Trimming pared 3 bases from V and 1 base from J, leaving 10 bases between. Germline V gene lookup returns CDR1 SGHRS and CDR2 YFSETQ. The CDR3 runs 14 residues. The CDR3 loop reads CASSSSSRNTEAFF. CDR3 DNA sequence: TGCGCCAGCAGCTCCTCTAGTAGGAACACTGAAGCTTTCTTT.

The V call is TRBV27, the J call TRBJ2-7, with D hard to call. Germline V gives CDR1 MNHEY, CDR2 SMNVEV (reference sequence). V was clipped by 0 bases and J by 4 bases, with 10 bases between them. There are 14 residues in the CDR3. DNA of the CDR3: TGTGCCAGCAGTTTATCGGGGTCCACTTACGAGCAGTACTTC. Its translation: CASSLSGSTYEQYF.

The gene calls are TRBV19 and TRBJ2-1; 8 nucleotides match TRBD2. CDR3 size: 18 residues. The germline V gene encodes CDR1 LNHDA and CDR2 SQIVND (reference sequence). The ends lost 3 bases at V and 3 bases at J; junction bases unmatched: 13. Here the CDR3 reads CASSILAGLGEGYNEQFF. DNA of the CDR3: TGTGCCAGTAGTATTCTAGCGGGCCTGGGAGAGGGCTACAATGAGCAGTTCTTC.

CDR3 coding DNA: TGTGCCAGCAGCTTAGGCTTCGGACAGGGAGGGAATTCACCCCTCCACTTT. Protein sequence: CASSLGFGQGGNSPLHF. V gene TRBV7-8 combines with J gene TRBJ1-6, with 8 bases lining up with TRBD1. The length of the CDR3 is 17 residues. Germline CDR1 is SGHVS and CDR2 is FQNEAQ. V was pared by 1 base and J by 7 bases, with 9 bases of the junction left unmatched.

This chain uses TRBV5-1 with TRBJ2-1; the match to TRBD1 covers 8 bases. Germline V gives CDR1 SGHRS, CDR2 YFSETQ. This CDR3 region has 15 residues. V lost 1 base, J lost 6 bases, and 6 bases stayed unmatched. CDR3 bases: TGCGCCAGCAGCTTGACCCCCGGGACAGGCAATGAGCAGTTCTTC. It codes for CASSLTPGTGNEQFF. The whole variable domain, filled in from reference TRBV5-1 and TRBJ2-1, reads KAGVTQTPRYLIKTRGQQVTLSCSPISGHRSVSWYQQTPGQGLQFLFEYFSETQRNKGNFPGRFSGRQFSNSRSEMNVSTLELGDSALYLCASSLTPGTGNEQFFGPGTRLTVL.

This chain connects TRBV2 to TRBJ1-2; D gene unclear. Trimming left V 2 bases short and J 7 bases short, with 14 bases between. The CDR3 consists of 14 residues. In germline, CDR1 is SNHLY, CDR2 FYNNEI. The CDR3 DNA sequence: TGTGCCAGCAGTGAATTAAGGGAGTCAGGTGGCTACACCTTC. Its translation: CASSELRESGGYTF.

The chain combines TRBV7-9 with TRBJ1-1; D gene uncertain. Germline V gene sequence: CDR1 SEHNR, CDR2 FQNEAQ (reference sequence). The V end was cut by 5 bases, the J end by 1 base, with 8 bases between. CDR3 length: 13 residues. DNA for the CDR3: TGTGCCAGCAGCCCGAAGACGAACACTGAAGCTTTCTTT. It codes for CASSPKTNTEAFF.

V usage is TRBV5-8 and J usage is TRBJ1-6, with D maybe TRBD1 (6 bases). Trimming pared 4 bases from V and 10 bases from J, leaving 15 bases between. CDR3 length: 14 amino acids. Germline CDR1 SGHTS, CDR2 YDEGEE. CDR3 in DNA: TGTGCCAGCAGCCGGGGGCAGGGAAACTCACCCCTCCACTTT. Encoded protein: CASSRGQGNSPLHF.

This chain links TRBV4-1 with TRBJ2-2; D tentatively reads TRBD1 or TRBD2 (5 bases each). V was shortened by 0 bases and J by 4 bases, with 18 bases between the two germline ends. Germline V gene lookup returns CDR1 MGHRA and CDR2 YSYEKL. This CDR3 is 18 amino acids long. The CDR3 spells CASSQDIARGAGTGELFF. The CDR3 DNA follows: TGCGCCAGCAGCCAAGATATCGCCCGAGGGGCCGGCACCGGGGAGCTGTTTTTT.

This chain links TRBV27 with TRBJ2-1; the D gene is possibly TRBD2 (5 bases). The CDR3 has 15 amino acids. Trimming took off 8 bases at V and 3 bases at J, with 17 bases between the two ends. Germline CDR1 MNHEY, CDR2 SMNVEV (reference sequence). CDR3 nucleotide sequence: TGTGCCAGCGGACCGCGGCTGCGGGTCTACAATGAGCAGTTCTTC. This gives the protein CASGPRLRVYNEQFF.

The chain couples TRBV30 to TRBJ1-1; TRBD1 might be the D (6 bases). Trimming shortened V by 4 bases and J by 1 base, and 10 bases separated the two germline ends. This CDR3 comprises 13 residues. Germline CDR1 reads GTSNPN; CDR2 reads SVGIG (reference sequence). The CDR3 region is CAWNGRGNTEAFF. CDR3 nucleotides: TGTGCCTGGAACGGCAGGGGGAACACTGAAGCTTTCTTT.